These T cell receptor beta chains were read from a single sample in a study of blood T cells in healthy people across ages. A single record per CDR3 protein comes from TCRdb applying MiXCR to the 5' RACE reads. Among about 780,000 distinct CDR3 sequences listed, 46% were seen once. Source material: blood. The receptors shown here come from a man at least 80 years old in good health. Both conserved end residues are part of each CDR3. Fields, in order: D gene, V gene, J gene, clone size, CDR3 DNA, CDR3 protein. A D gene is named only where the DNA matches it firmly. Clone size is not always given. Where it is, it says once, few, many or a class for expanded clones.

NA	TRBV20-1	TRBJ2-5	NA	TGCAGTGCTAGCCCCAGGGACTCTGAGACCCAGTACTTC	CSASPRDSETQYF
NA	TRBV5-1	TRBJ2-7	NA	TGCGCCAGCAGCTCTGGGGTATCGAACGAGCAGTACTTC	CASSSGVSNEQYF
NA	TRBV10-3	TRBJ2-7	NA	TGTGCCATCAGTGGGTCAGAGTACTCCTACGAGCAGTACTTC	CAISGSEYSYEQYF
TRBD2	TRBV7-3	TRBJ2-3	NA	TGTGCCAGCAGCGGCAAAGCCGGGACTAGCGGGAGCACAGATACGCAGTATTTT	CASSGKAGTSGSTDTQYF
TRBD1	TRBV24-1	TRBJ2-4	few	TGTGCCACCAGTGATTTCGCCGGACAGGGGAAAAACATTCAGTACTTC	CATSDFAGQGKNIQYF
TRBD2	TRBV20-1	TRBJ2-3	NA	TGCAGTGCTAGGGTGGCTAGCGGGATCCACGATGCGCAGTATTTT	CSARVASGIHDAQYF
NA	TRBV20-1	TRBJ1-2	few	TGCAGTGCTAGAGAGGGGGCAGGGGGCTACACCTTC	CSAREGAGGYTF
NA	TRBV18	TRBJ2-1	few	TGTGCCAGCTCACCACAGCAGTACAATGAGCAGTTCTTC	CASSPQQYNEQFF
TRBD2	TRBV5-1	TRBJ2-3	few	TGCGCCAGCAGCTTGGAATCGCGGGAGACAGATACGCAGTATTTT	CASSLESRETDTQYF
NA	TRBV27	TRBJ2-1	NA	TGTGCCAGCTCCAGTCTAGGCGGGGTGACAAATAATGAGCAGTTCTTC	CASSSLGGVTNNEQFF
TRBD1	TRBV13	TRBJ2-3	NA	TGTGCCAGCAGCTCCGGACAGGGTAGGGCAGATACGCAGTATTTT	CASSSGQGRADTQYF
NA	TRBV20-1	TRBJ1-2	NA	TGCAGTGCTAGGATTCGACTCGATGGCTACACCTTC	CSARIRLDGYTF
TRBD2	TRBV18	TRBJ2-1	NA	TGTGCCAGCTCACTAACAACAATTGGACTAGCGGGAGGGAAAAGCTCCTACAATGAGCAGTTCTTC	CASSLTTIGLAGGKSSYNEQFF
NA	TRBV2	TRBJ1-4	NA	TGTGCCAGCAGTGGATGGCAAACTAATGAAAAACTGTTTTTT	CASSGWQTNEKLFF
NA	TRBV5-1	TRBJ2-1	NA	TGCGCCAGCAGTCACGAGACTCCCAATGAGCAGTTCTTC	CASSHETPNEQFF
TRBD2	TRBV7-2	TRBJ2-1	NA	TGTGCCAGCACCCGTGAAGCGGGACCCTACAATGAGCAGTTCTTC	CASTREAGPYNEQFF
TRBD1	TRBV20-1	TRBJ2-2	few	TGCAGTGCTAGTTTGGACAGGGGCCCCGAAGGGGAGCTGTTTTTT	CSASLDRGPEGELFF
TRBD1	TRBV7-3	TRBJ2-2	NA	TGTGCCAGCAGCCGGGACAGTGGCAACACCGGGGAGCTGTTTTTT	CASSRDSGNTGELFF
NA	TRBV7-2	TRBJ2-1	NA	TGTGCCAGCATCAGGGGTGTGAATGGCAATGAGCAGTTCTTC	CASIRGVNGNEQFF
TRBD2	TRBV5-1	TRBJ2-1	few	TGCGCCAGCAGCCAAACTAGCGGGAGTAGGCATGAGCAGTTCTTC	CASSQTSGSRHEQFF